The rows below give T cell receptor beta chains drawn from one sample of a study of T cell responses to AZD1222 COVID-19 vaccine. Using immunoSEQ multiplex PCR, the repertoire was profiled, and TCRdb retains in-frame clones only, with some absent. Counted here are about 160,000 clones, just over 90% occurring once; the ten biggest clones make up 1% to 1.4%. Source: peripheral blood, taken 28 days after the second AZD1222 dose. All receptors come from an adult who received the AZD1222 COVID-19 vaccine. Both conserved end residues are part of each CDR3. A D gene is named only where the DNA matches it firmly.

J: TRBJ1-2
D: NA
V: TRBV6-5
DNA: TGTGCCAGTTCCCCGTTGCCCGTCTATGGCTACACCTTC
CDR3: CASSPLPVYGYTF

J: TRBJ1-1
D: TRBD1
V: TRBV19
DNA: TGTGCCAGTAGTATCAGGGGGGACACTGAAGCTTTCTTT
CDR3: CASSIRGDTEAFF

J: TRBJ1-1
D: NA
V: TRBV2
DNA: TGTGCCAGCAGCCCCGGGACGGTGAACACTGAAGCTTTCTTT
CDR3: CASSPGTVNTEAFF

J: TRBJ1-1
D: TRBD1
V: TRBV18
DNA: TGTGCCAGCTCACCACGACGACAGGGGGCTCTGGCTGAAGCTTTCTTT
CDR3: CASSPRRQGALAEAFF

J: TRBJ1-3
D: NA
V: TRBV10-2
DNA: TGCGCCAGCAGTGATGGAGGGTCTGGAAACACCATATATTTT
CDR3: CASSDGGSGNTIYF

J: TRBJ1-2
D: NA
V: TRBV13
DNA: TGTGCCAGCAGCTTAGCCCTCGGGGTTGACTATGGCTACACCTTC
CDR3: CASSLALGVDYGYTF

J: TRBJ2-5
D: NA
V: TRBV9
DNA: TGTGCCAGCAGCGTAGTACGGGAGACCCAGTACTTC
CDR3: CASSVVRETQYF

J: TRBJ2-2
D: NA
V: TRBV16
DNA: TGTGCCAGCAGCCAATCGGTACGGAGCGGGGAGCTGTTTTTT
CDR3: CASSQSVRSGELFF

J: TRBJ2-5
D: TRBD1
V: TRBV2
DNA: TGTGCCAGCAGTGAATTTGGCGGCAGGGGGCAACAGACCCAGTACTTC
CDR3: CASSEFGGRGQQTQYF

J: TRBJ2-5
D: TRBD1
V: TRBV18
DNA: TGTGCCACCGGAAGTTGGAATCGGACAGGGACATACTTC
CDR3: CATGSWNRTGTYF

J: TRBJ1-5
D: TRBD1
V: TRBV2
DNA: TGTGCCAGCAGTGGGACAGGGCATACTCAGCCCCAGCATTTT
CDR3: CASSGTGHTQPQHF

J: TRBJ1-1
D: NA
V: TRBV2
DNA: TGTGCCAGCATCGGACATCTGAACACTGAAGCTTTCTTT
CDR3: CASIGHLNTEAFF

J: TRBJ1-1
D: TRBD1
V: TRBV3-1/TRBV3-2
DNA: TGTGCCAGCAGCCAAGAAGGGACAGGTAAAGCTTTCTTT
CDR3: CASSQEGTGKAFF

J: TRBJ1-4
D: NA
V: TRBV7-8
DNA: TGTGCCAGCACCCCTGGGAGGGAAACTGAAAAACTGTTTTTT
CDR3: CASTPGRETEKLFF

J: TRBJ1-5
D: NA
V: TRBV6-4
DNA: TGTGCCAGCAGTGTGCACCTTAATCAGCCCCAGCATTTT
CDR3: CASSVHLNQPQHF

J: TRBJ1-1
D: NA
V: TRBV28
DNA: TGTGCCAGCAGTTCCCAGGGTCGGAACACTGAAGCTTTCTTT
CDR3: CASSSQGRNTEAFF

J: TRBJ1-2
D: TRBD1
V: TRBV6-5
DNA: TGTGCCACCACAGGGGCGCCTAACTATGGCTACACCTTC
CDR3: CATTGAPNYGYTF

J: TRBJ1-4
D: NA
V: TRBV2
DNA: TGTGCCAGCAGCGCCTCCCTCCGGGACAAGGTGTTTTTT
CDR3: CASSASLRDKVFF